The clone carrying this T cell receptor beta chain was seen ten or more times. The antigen is not known. V was cut by 9 bases and J by 9 bases, with 12 bases left in between. The CDR3 length is 11 residues. Germline V gene data show CDR1 as SGHTA and CDR2 as FQGNSA. This sample stems from a study of T cell repertoires in cytomegalovirus infection. Study results and caveats: Using cumulative public TCR beta family frequency, the authors identified those who carried CMV together with the relevant HLA.

TCRdb re-analysed the reads in MiXCR, keeping a single row per CDR3 protein. This table has about 160,000 distinct CDR3 sequences, 20% to 25% appearing once. The TCR comes from a human donor in good health (CMV status not recorded). Some clones in this sample may be carry-over from other donors' samples. The V gene is TRBV7-2, the J gene TRBJ2-4; possible D gene TRBD2, 6 bases. This material consisted of CD8+ T cells from cultured PBMCs, taken from culture after CMV antigen stimulation. The CDR3 nucleotides are TGTGCCAGTGCTCGGGGGAGCATTCAGTACTTC. It specifies CASARGSIQYF.